This entry features one T cell receptor beta chain sequence. Its antigen is currently unknown. The sample belongs to a study of early stage breast cancer tumors. General study findings and limits: Compared with adjacent normal breast tissue, tumors showed around 2.7-fold greater T cell density and higher clonality. Commonly generated sequences made up most enriched TCRB sequences shared between patients. Bulk DNA sequencing of unsorted cells missed chain pairing and markers.

V lost 4 bases and J 0 bases, leaving 13 bases between the germline ends. This CDR3 spans 15 amino acids. CDR1 and CDR2 (germline): MGHRA, YSYEKL. The method was immunoSEQ multiplex PCR; TCRdb's version includes in-frame clones alone and lacks a portion of them. There are about 46,000 clones in the sample; more than 70% occur only once, and around 3.4% lies in the top ten. This TCR was recovered from a person aged 35-55 years with breast cancer. The rearrangement joins TRBV4-1 to TRBJ2-7; D is possibly TRBD1 (5 bases). The sequencing input was blood. The CDR3 DNA reads as TGCGCCAGCAGCCCCCAACAGGACATCTCCTACGAGCAGTACTTC. Protein product: CASSPQQDISYEQYF.